The sequence of this T cell receptor (beta chain) was determined in a study of metastatic and nonmetastatic thyroid tumors. Every patient underwent thyroid surgery untreated. This clone came up many times. Its target is unknown. Study-level results: Reported TCR beta diversity, measured in blood and tumor, was significantly higher for malignant thyroid tumors than for benign nodules.

V dropped 6 bases and J dropped 2 bases, with 10 bases sitting between them. The CDR3 totals 14 residues. Looked up from germline, CDR1 is SNHLY and CDR2 is FYNNEI. TCRdb used MiXCR to call clones anew from the PCR reads. The sample has about 53,000 clones; roughly 20% are singletons. The origin of this receptor is a female donor with papillary thyroid cancer or a benign thyroid nodule (not recorded which). Some clones in this sample may be carry-over from other donors' samples. Sample: blood. The chain combines TRBV2 with TRBJ2-2; D call uncertain. CDR3 in DNA: TGTGCCAGCAGCGCGGACCGAAACACCGGGGAGCTGTTTTTT. It specifies CASSADRNTGELFF.